The 11 T cell receptor beta chains below were found in one sample sequenced in a study of prognosis after radiotherapy for stage I lung cancer (dated by TCRdb to the early 2020s). The sequencer was an Illumina HiSeq 3000. Two rounds of multiplex PCR on genomic DNA were used to amplify the TCR beta CDR3 region. In the first PCR round, primers specific to each TRBV and TRBJ gene were used, and the primer sequences were filed in Chinese patent CN105087789A. TCRdb reprocessed the public reads (quality trimming at Q25 with fastp, clone calling with MiXCR) and kept in-frame beta chains. Each CDR3 protein appears once, grouped with its most common genes and DNA. The sample table shows over 15,000 distinct CDR3 sequences, and approximately 44% are seen once. The ten largest make up about 43% of the sample. Sequences were derived from PBMCs, sampled before or after stereotactic body radiation therapy (not recorded which). The receptors stem from a donor of 50 years or more with non-small cell lung cancer.

This clonotype was detected many times. V is TRBV6-4 and J is TRBJ2-2; 7 nucleotides line up with TRBD2. There are 14 residues in the CDR3. The V gene's germline CDR1 is MRHNA and CDR2 SNTAGT. V lost 6 bases, J lost 8 bases, and 9 bases stayed unmatched. CDR3 in DNA: TGTGCCAGCAGGCGAGCGGGGCGCGGAGGGGAGCTGTTTTTT. Its translation is CASRRAGRGGELFF.

Comment on this clonotype: A far larger clone is only one base removed, so a read error is likely. The V and J genes are TRBV6-9 and TRBJ2-2; D gene unclear. Germline values: CDR1 MNHGY, CDR2 SVAAGI. Trimming pared 7 bases from V and 3 bases from J, leaving 9 bases between. This CDR3 has 13 amino acids. CDR3 sequence: CASMLCDTGELFF. CDR3 coding DNA: TGTGCCAGCATGTTATGCGACACCGGGGAGCTGTTTTTT.

This clonotype was seen many times. The chain recombines TRBV7-8 with TRBJ1-5; 10 bases are a match to TRBD1. The CDR3 length is 17 residues. The germline V gene encodes CDR1 SGHVS and CDR2 FQNEAQ. After removal of 1 base from V and 1 base from J, the junction contained 4 bases not matched to a gene. In DNA, the CDR3 is TGTGCCAGCAGCTTAGAAGGGACAGGGGCCAGCAATCAGCCCCAGCATTTT. Translation gives CASSLEGTGASNQPQHF.

This clonotype was seen repeatedly, ten times or more. The chain employs TRBV28 and TRBJ1-4; D might be TRBD1 (6 bases). The CDR3 covers 12 residues. Trimming removed 7 bases from V and 8 bases from J, with 11 bases in between. Germline lookup yields CDR1 MDHEN and CDR2 SYDVKM. CDR3 nucleotides: TGTGCCAGCACCGGGACATCGGAAAAACTGTTTTTT. Translated: CASTGTSEKLFF. Combining the CDR3 with reference TRBV28 and TRBJ1-4 gives the whole variable domain DVKVTQSSRYLVKRTGEKVFLECVQDMDHENMFWYRQDPGLGLRLIYFSYDVKMKEKGDIPEGYSVSREKKERFSLILESASTNQTSMYLCASTGTSEKLFFGSGTQLSVL.

The chain links TRBV4-2 to TRBJ2-1, with 12 nucleotides matching TRBD2. CDR3 length: 17 residues. V lost 2 bases and J lost 8; bases outside the gene matches: 10. Germline V CDR1 and CDR2: LGHNA, YNFKEQ. This chain's CDR3 is CASSQFLAGGISYEQFF. The DNA for the CDR3 is TGTGCCAGCAGCCAATTCCTAGCGGGAGGGATTTCCTATGAGCAGTTCTTC.

The chain recombines TRBV7-9 with TRBJ1-2; 8 positions agree with TRBD1. Germline trimming cut 7 bases from V and 6 bases from J; bases unmatched to any gene: 10. This CDR3 has 14 amino acids. CDR1 SEHNR and CDR2 FQNEAQ come from the germline V gene (reference sequence). The CDR3 here is CASNGQDRVNGYTF. The CDR3 nucleotides read TGTGCCAGCAACGGCCAGGACAGGGTAAATGGCTACACCTTC. Together with reference TRBV7-9 and TRBJ1-2, the CDR3 gives the full variable domain: DTGVSQNPRHKITKRGQNVTFRCDPISEHNRLYWYRQTLGQGPEFLTYFQNEAQLEKSRLLSDRFSAERPKGSFSTLEIQRTEQGDSAMYLCASNGQDRVNGYTFGSGTRLTVV.

V gene TRBV28 combines with J gene TRBJ1-2; no clear D. Trimming pared 6 bases from V and 2 bases from J, leaving 10 bases between. The length of the CDR3 is 13 residues. Per germline, CDR1 MDHEN and CDR2 SYDVKM. CDR3 in amino acids: CASRSTANYGYTF. The CDR3 DNA reads as TGTGCCAGCAGGTCTACTGCCAACTATGGCTACACCTTC.

This chain uses TRBV20-1 with TRBJ1-2, with no clear D. CDR3 size: 14 residues. Per germline, CDR1 DFQATT and CDR2 SNEGSKA (reference sequence). V shed 5 bases and J shed 1 base, with 14 bases lying between them. Written as DNA, the CDR3 is TGCAGTGCTTCTGGAAGGTGGGGTAACTATGGCTACACCTTC. This translates into CSASGRWGNYGYTF.

CDR3 sequence: CASSQVTGVGGYTF. The CDR3 DNA reads as TGTGCCAGCAGCCAAGTCACAGGGGTAGGTGGCTACACCTTC. This chain connects TRBV3-1 to TRBJ1-2; 7 bases are a match to TRBD1. This CDR3 spans 14 amino acids. The J segment lost 7 bases and the V segment lost 1 base, leaving 6 bases of the junction unmatched. Germline CDR1 and CDR2: LGHDT and YNNKEL (reference sequence).

This clonotype was detected ten times or more. In nucleotides, the CDR3 is TGCAGCGTTGTCCCATGGGACACCCCATACTTGAACACTGAAGCTTTCTTT. This sequence encodes CSVVPWDTPYLNTEAFF. The chain links TRBV29-1 to TRBJ1-1; D is possibly TRBD1 (6 bases). From germline, CDR1 is SQVTM and CDR2 ANQGSEA. The ends were cut back, 4 bases at V and 0 bases at J, with 21 bases in the middle. This CDR3 spans 17 amino acids.

V is TRBV11-2 and J is TRBJ1-5; no clear D. V was clipped by 0 bases and J by 4 bases, with 7 bases between them. Germline lookup yields CDR1 SGHAT and CDR2 FQNNGV. The CDR3 totals 14 residues. CDR3 sequence reads: CASSLDRLNQPQHF. The DNA for the CDR3 is TGTGCCAGCAGCTTAGATCGATTAAATCAGCCCCAGCATTTT.